The clone carrying this TCR beta chain was detected many times. This sample stems from a study of Graves' ophthalmopathy and Graves' hyperthyroidism. Amplification targeted the TCR beta CDR3 regions, with RNA transcripts as the source material. HTBI primers were used in a first-round RT-PCR, which preceded a second-round multiplex PCR. TCRdb used MiXCR to reprocess the multiplex PCR reads, holding one entry per CDR3 protein. The repertoire has hundreds of thousands of distinct CDR3 sequences, approximately 15% of them found once; the top ten carry roughly 7%. Deletions cut 1 base from V and 7 bases from J, with 14 bases between. The CDR3 consists of 15 residues. The germline CDR1 and CDR2 sequences are SGHRS and YFSETQ.

The J gene is TRBJ2-2, the V gene TRBV5-1; D may correspond to TRBD1 or TRBD2 (6 bases each). The sequence derives from a woman younger than 30 with stable Graves' hyperthyroidism. The sequencing sample was made of peripheral blood. CDR3 sequence reads: CASSLMGGDNGELFF. The CDR3 DNA is TGCGCCAGCAGCTTGATGGGGGGCGATAACGGGGAGCTGTTTTTT.